The rows below give T cell receptor beta chains drawn from one sample of a study of blood T cell repertoires in COVID-19. Using immunoSEQ multiplex PCR, the repertoire was profiled, and TCRdb retains in-frame clones only, with some absent. The repertoire holds some 100,000 clones, around 88% seen once, with roughly 8.7% in the top ten. What was sequenced was peripheral blood. These receptors were obtained from a woman in her 70s with acute or convalescent COVID-19. Each CDR3 is given with its conserved first and last residue. Fields, in order: V gene, D gene, CDR3 length, CDR3 protein. The D gene is left open where the match is weak.

>TRBV9|TRBD1|15
CASSAQGAGSYEQYF
>TRBV19|.|16
CASTPHRGGTNEKLFF
>TRBV5-6|.|15
CASRVQGGAKETQYF
>TRBV27|TRBD2|14
CASTLAGAGSEQYF
>TRBV28|.|16
CASSLLGSGDESPLHF
>TRBV5-4|TRBD1|14
CASSDQAGGYGYTF
>TRBV6-5|.|14
CASSSLTGLYGYTF
>TRBV28|.|13
CASSGTMNTEAFF
>TRBV28|TRBD1|18
CASSSQDRGGPARNIQYF
>TRBV29-1|TRBD1|13
CSVEERTGFGYTF
>TRBV28|.|14
CASIDYGTSYGYTF
>TRBV19|.|14
CASIEQSGTGELFF
>TRBV2|TRBD1|15
CASRTRQGTNTEAFF
>TRBV5-1|TRBD1|16
CASSTGQGTNTGELFF
>TRBV5-8|.|13
CASSLEQGREQFF
>TRBV27|.|15
CASSLASGVRTEAFF
>TRBV9|.|15
CASISTPGGRQPQHF
>TRBV5-1|TRBD2|15
CASSLRLAGADTQYF
>TRBV9|TRBD2|19
CASSVENHSGGTSTDTQYF
>TRBV30|TRBD1|12
CAWEGQYTEAFF
>TRBV11-1|.|13
CASSQRGAYGYTF
>TRBV6-5|TRBD2|13
CASRASGRDTQYF
>TRBV20-1|.|13
CSASTGLGYGYTF
>TRBV25-1|.|11
CASSSAYGYTF
>TRBV5-1|TRBD2|15
CASRRGTSGTDTQYF
>TRBV30|.|13
CAWSVQRNTEAFF
>TRBV6-1|TRBD1|15
CASSEWGQGPYEQYF
>TRBV18|.|15
CASSPSVNSYNEQFF
>TRBV3-1/TRBV3-2|.|15
CASSQEGVNAEKLFF
>TRBV10-1|.|15
CASSVRNTGSAEAFF
>TRBV28|.|14
CASSLDRTQETQYF
>TRBV7-9|TRBD2|18
CASSLGNRLALSYNEQFF
>TRBV19|TRBD1|14
CASSNRDSYNEQFF
>TRBV7-2|.|13
CASSLAGVETQYF
>TRBV7-7|.|14
CASSLGTGLDTQYF
>TRBV20-1|.|11
CSATRTNGYTF
>TRBV9|TRBD2|16
CASSVGTGTSEETQYF
>TRBV19|.|18
CASSTWGAGSLKDSPLHF
>TRBV2|.|14
CASSEARGTDTQYF
>TRBV11-2|.|13
CASSLGSPFEQYF
>TRBV2|.|14
CASSERRGPYEQYF
>TRBV5-1|.|13
CASSLGLPNEQFF
>TRBV18|TRBD1|16
CASSPPGGHLYNEQFF
>TRBV18|TRBD1|15
CASSPPRTGGNEQFF
>TRBV29-1|TRBD1|14
CSVSRTGGAYEQYF
>TRBV4-2|.|16
CASSVKGGGDTGELFF
>TRBV5-1|TRBD1|16
CASSLLGTALNYGYTF
>TRBV27|TRBD1|14
CASSLGQGAGEQYF
>TRBV9|.|14
CASSVSGWGQPQHF
>TRBV9|TRBD2|14
CASSVSSGLNEQFF
>TRBV4-2|.|16
CASSQVVHSYNSPLHF
>TRBV9|.|16
CASSVSGRSSGNTIYF
>TRBV2|.|16
CASSDFVAGDTGELFF
>TRBV6-5|.|15
CASRARWGEYNEQFF
>TRBV5-1|.|13
CASSLTGEVGYTF
>TRBV28|.|14
CASSPPGGSYEQYF
>TRBV10-3|.|15
CATTTDTYSGNTIYF
>TRBV15|.|15
CATSRDNGHLNEQFF
>TRBV6-5|TRBD1|15
CASRDRGGSNQPQHF
>TRBV2|.|13
CASSVVENTEAFF